A single sample is the source of the 28 T cell receptor beta chains below, sequenced in a study of shared clonotypes between healthy human individuals. Here immunoSEQ multiplex PCR was the method, and the copy in TCRdb shows in-frame clones only, minus some. This sample has some 2 million clones, with approximately 94% found just once. Selected positively for CCR7 and CD45RO-negative, naive CD8 cells excluded terminally differentiated effector memory CD45RA+ cells. Sequencing input: naive CD8+ T cells sorted from blood. The receptors shown here come from a man between 18 and 29 years old in good health.

This clone appeared a single time. The same CDR3 can be traced to other DNA sequences in this sample. CDR3: CASSVSGELFF. In DNA form, the CDR3 reads TGTGCCAGCAGCGTTTCCGGGGAGCTGTTTTTT. The chain links TRBV9 to TRBJ2-2; D unresolved. Germline V gene data show CDR1 as SGDLS and CDR2 as YYNGEE. The CDR3 length is 11 residues. V was shortened by 2 bases and J by 6 bases, with 2 bases between the two germline ends.

The CDR3 protein is CASSQEIDREGWEGNTIYF. DNA for the CDR3: TGCGCCAGCAGCCAAGAGATCGACAGGGAGGGATGGGAAGGAAACACCATATATTTT. The rearrangement links TRBV4-3 to TRBJ1-3, with 7 bases lining up with TRBD1. Per germline, CDR1 LGHNA and CDR2 YSLEER. Germline trimming cut 0 bases from V and 4 bases from J; bases unmatched to any gene: 15. The CDR3 has 19 residues.

V gene TRBV5-4 combines with J gene TRBJ2-5; D is perhaps TRBD2 (5 bases). Per germline, CDR1 SGHNT and CDR2 YYREEE (reference sequence). V was cut by 4 bases and J by 3 bases, with 13 bases left in between. The CDR3 sequence is 14 residues long. In nucleotides, the CDR3 is TGTGCCAGCAGCATTGGACTGGAAAAAGAGACCCAGTACTTC. It codes for CASSIGLEKETQYF.

The CDR3 protein is CASKTGTGELFF. CDR3 coding DNA: TGTGCCAGCAAAACAGGGACCGGGGAGCTGTTTTTT. The V call is TRBV13, the J call TRBJ2-2; a possible D gene is TRBD1 (6 bases). V was clipped by 7 bases and J by 5 bases, with 8 bases between them. The germline CDR1 and CDR2 sequences are PRHDT and FYEKMQ (reference sequence). The CDR3 length is 12 residues.

The CDR3 protein is CASFSGNTIYF. The CDR3 DNA reads TGTGCCAGTTTCTCTGGAAACACCATATATTTT. The chain employs TRBV19 and TRBJ1-3; D gene uncertain. CDR1 is LNHDA and CDR2 is SQIVND in the germline V gene (reference sequence). The V end was cut by 8 bases, the J end by 0 bases, with 2 bases between. The CDR3 loop spans 11 amino acids.

The chain recombines TRBV7-2 with TRBJ2-3, with TRBD2 matching 7 bases. V was clipped by 6 bases and J by 6 bases; unmatched bases: 12. CDR1 is SGHTA, CDR2 FQGNSA, per germline. The CDR3 is 15 residues long. The CDR3, as DNA: TGTGCCAGCAGATTTGTAGCGGGCCTCTCGGATACGCAGTATTTT. Its translation is CASRFVAGLSDTQYF.

V and J are TRBV9 and TRBJ2-7; possibly TRBD1 for D (6 bases). CDR1 and CDR2 from the germline V gene are SGDLS and YYNGEE. There are 16 residues in the CDR3. The V and J ends lost 4 bases and 0 bases respectively, with 17 bases between them. As DNA, the CDR3 is TGTGCCAGCAGCCCCACAGGGTCTTTCAGCTCCTACGAGCAGTACTTC. Translating it yields CASSPTGSFSSYEQYF.

Worth noting for this clone: An end of the junction does not agree with germline; a read error may underlie this. Within the sample, other DNA sequences also encode this same CDR3. The chain recombines TRBV7-9 with TRBJ1-6; D is perhaps TRBD1 (5 bases). The CDR3 is 14 amino acids. Looked up from germline, CDR1 is SEHNR and CDR2 is FQNEAQ (reference sequence). The CDR3 loop reads CASSLSQGDSPLHF. CDR3 DNA sequence: TGTGCCAGCAGCTTAAGCCAGGGTGATTCACCTCTCCACTTT.

The chain's CDR3 is CASSLVPGPDEQYF. CDR3 DNA sequence: TGTGCCAGCAGCTTAGTGCCGGGGCCTGATGAGCAGTACTTC. The chain employs TRBV5-6 and TRBJ2-7; D may match TRBD1 or TRBD2 (5 bases each). Germline V gene lookup returns CDR1 SGHDT and CDR2 YYEEEE. V shed 2 bases and J shed 7 bases, with 16 bases lying between them. CDR3 length: 14 amino acids.

The gene calls are TRBV18 and TRBJ1-6, with D perhaps matching TRBD1 (5 bases). The CDR3 is 20 residues long. CDR1 and CDR2 (germline): KGHSH, LQKENI. V was shortened by 6 bases and J by 0 bases, with 24 bases between the two germline ends. The CDR3, as DNA: TGTGCCAGCTCGCGGGACGACAGACGCAAATTGAGCTCCTATAATTCACCCCTCCACTTT. This gives the protein CASSRDDRRKLSSYNSPLHF.

On this clone: An end of the junction does not agree with germline; a read error may underlie this. The chain joins TRBV19 to TRBJ1-2; TRBD1 aligns across 7 bases. The CDR3 extends over 13 amino acids. Germline V gene lookup returns CDR1 LNHDA and CDR2 SQIVND (reference sequence). This chain's CDR3 is CASSLQGHYGHTF. DNA for the CDR3: TGTGCCAGTAGTCTACAGGGGCACTATGGCCACACCTTC.

CDR3 amino acids: CASSLVGDRVDTEAFF. CDR3 DNA: TGTGCCAGCAGCTTAGTCGGGGACAGGGTCGACACTGAAGCTTTCTTT. The V and J genes are TRBV7-9 and TRBJ1-1; the match to TRBD1 covers 9 bases. The CDR3 consists of 16 residues. Looked up from germline, CDR1 is SEHNR and CDR2 is FQNEAQ (reference sequence). Losses at the gene ends were 1 base for V and 3 bases for J; bases not matched to a gene: 6.

The chain employs TRBV5-4 and TRBJ2-3, with TRBD1 as a possible D gene (6 bases). Germline-derived CDR1 and CDR2 are SGHNT and YYREEE (reference sequence). This CDR3 is 16 amino acids long. Trimming removed 0 bases at V and 2 bases at J, with 13 bases between. Here the CDR3 reads CASSLASGDPTDTQYF. CDR3 nucleotides: TGTGCCAGCAGCTTGGCTTCAGGGGATCCCACAGATACGCAGTATTTT.

Regarding this clone: Other DNA sequences of this sample code for an identical CDR3. The chain carries TRBV30 and TRBJ2-7; D is uncertain. Germline V lookup: CDR1 GTSNPN, CDR2 SVGIG (reference sequence). The CDR3 sequence is 12 residues long. Trimming pared 2 bases from V and 2 bases from J, leaving 7 bases between. The CDR3, as DNA: TGTGCCTGGAGTTCGGATACCTACGAGCAGTACTTC. It yields the protein CAWSSDTYEQYF.

This sequence joins TRBV5-1 and TRBJ2-1; D is unclear. The CDR3 totals 12 residues. Germline V gives CDR1 SGHRS, CDR2 YFSETQ. The germline V and J ends were trimmed by 4 bases and 7 bases, with 9 bases remaining between them. As DNA, the CDR3 is TGCGCCAGCAGCCACCTAATTAATGAGCAGTTCTTC. This translates into CASSHLINEQFF. The variable domain in full, with the rest retrieved from reference TRBV5-1 and TRBJ2-1, is KAGVTQTPRYLIKTRGQQVTLSCSPISGHRSVSWYQQTPGQGLQFLFEYFSETQRNKGNFPGRFSGRQFSNSRSEMNVSTLELGDSALYLCASSHLINEQFFGPGTRLTVL.

The rearrangement uses TRBV7-8 and TRBJ2-3, with a possible D match to TRBD2 (5 bases). CDR1 SGHVS and CDR2 FQNEAQ come from the germline V gene. V was pared by 1 base and J by 1 base, with 9 bases between. The CDR3 is 15 residues long. The CDR3 nucleotides read TGTGCCAGCAGCTTAGGACTAACCGGCACAGATACGCAGTATTTT. It yields the protein CASSLGLTGTDTQYF.

The J gene is TRBJ1-2, the V gene TRBV6-6; the D gene is possibly TRBD1 (6 bases). V shed 2 bases and J shed 8 bases, with 9 bases lying between them. Germline V gene sequence: CDR1 MNHNY, CDR2 SVGAGI (reference sequence). The CDR3 spans 12 residues. The CDR3 nucleotides are TGTGCCAGCAGTTACGCAGGGGAAGGCTACACCTTC. This gives the protein CASSYAGEGYTF.

For this clone: At the DNA level, this CDR3 is encoded by other sequences in the same sample as well. The chain carries TRBV7-8 and TRBJ2-7; 8 nucleotides line up with TRBD2. The germline V gene has CDR1 SGHVS and CDR2 FQNEAQ. J was trimmed by 4 bases and V by 2 bases; bases with no gene match: 4. The CDR3 sequence is 14 residues long. The CDR3 nucleotides are TGTGCCAGCAGCTTATTTGCGGGAGGATACGAGCAGTACTTC. Translating it yields CASSLFAGGYEQYF.

CDR3 protein: CSVELGRGHYEQYF. DNA of the CDR3: TGCAGCGTTGAATTGGGCAGGGGGCACTACGAGCAGTACTTC. The chain links TRBV29-1 to TRBJ2-7; 8 nucleotides line up with TRBD1. CDR1 is SQVTM, CDR2 ANQGSEA, per germline. The CDR3 extends over 14 amino acids. After removal of 2 bases from V and 3 bases from J, the junction contained 6 bases not matched to a gene.

V gene TRBV7-9 combines with J gene TRBJ2-7; TRBD2 aligns across 11 bases. This CDR3 region has 18 residues. Losses at the gene ends were 1 base for V and 1 base for J; bases not matched to a gene: 9. Germline loops: CDR1 SEHNR, CDR2 FQNEAQ (reference sequence). The CDR3 nucleotides are TGTGCCAGCAGCTTAGGAGAATGGGTAGCGGGAGGGTCCTACGAGCAGTACTTC. This translates into CASSLGEWVAGGSYEQYF.

V is TRBV30 and J is TRBJ1-1, with a tentative D call TRBD1 (6 bases). V was clipped by 0 bases and J by 0 bases, with 14 bases between them. This CDR3 is 16 amino acids long. The germline gives CDR1 GTSNPN, CDR2 SVGIG (reference sequence). The CDR3 reads CAWSVGPGVVNTEAFF. The CDR3 nucleotides read TGTGCCTGGAGTGTAGGGCCAGGGGTGGTGAACACTGAAGCTTTCTTT.

The chain couples TRBV7-6 to TRBJ2-5; 11 bases align to TRBD1. Germline V gene data show CDR1 as SGHVS and CDR2 as FNYEAQ. The junction had 8 bases not matched to a gene; V was cut back by 1 base and J by 4 bases. This CDR3 is 17 amino acids long. CDR3 DNA: TGTGCCAGCAGCTTAGGGGACAGGGGGTTGTGGCGAGAGACCCAGTACTTC. Encoded protein: CASSLGDRGLWRETQYF.

J is TRBJ1-1 and V is TRBV29-1; D unresolved. V was cut by 7 bases and J by 4 bases, with 19 bases left in between. CDR3 size: 14 residues. Per the germline V gene, CDR1 is SQVTM and CDR2 is ANQGSEA. The CDR3 loop reads CSATSGVGGTEAFF. CDR3 DNA sequence: TGCAGCGCTACCAGCGGAGTCGGTGGCACTGAAGCTTTCTTT. Combining the CDR3 with reference TRBV29-1 and TRBJ1-1 gives the whole variable domain SAVISQKPSRDICQRGTSLTIQCQVDSQVTMMFWYRQQPGQSLTLIATANQGSEATYESGFVIDKFPISRPNLTFSTLTVSNMSPEDSSIYLCSATSGVGGTEAFFGQGTRLTVV.

Here the CDR3 reads CASSVRTGDWIYGYTF. The CDR3 bases are TGTGCCAGCAGCGTCCGGACAGGGGACTGGATTTATGGCTACACCTTC. The rearrangement uses TRBV7-9 and TRBJ1-2; 9 bases are a match to TRBD1. Trimming at V came to 5 bases and at J to 5 bases, leaving 12 bases not matched to a gene. Germline V gives CDR1 SEHNR, CDR2 FQNEAQ (reference sequence). This CDR3 is 16 amino acids long. The complete variable domain, with remaining parts taken from reference TRBV7-9 and TRBJ1-2, reads DTGVSQNPRHKITKRGQNVTFRCDPISEHNRLYWYRQTLGQGPEFLTYFQNEAQLEKSRLLSDRFSAERPKGSFSTLEIQRTEQGDSAMYLCASSVRTGDWIYGYTFGSGTRLTVV.

This clone occurred once. The genes are TRBV19 and TRBJ2-3, with D perhaps matching TRBD2 (5 bases). The germline V gene encodes CDR1 LNHDA and CDR2 SQIVND (reference sequence). Trimming pared 7 bases from V and 5 bases from J, leaving 16 bases between. There are 14 residues in the CDR3. The CDR3 loop is CASTSGVWGDTQYF. The CDR3 coding sequence is TGTGCCAGTACATCCGGGGTCTGGGGAGATACGCAGTATTTT.

V gene TRBV4-3 combines with J gene TRBJ2-3; 8 bases map to TRBD1. CDR3 size: 14 residues. CDR1 and CDR2 from the germline V gene are LGHNA and YSLEER. Trimming cost V 4 bases and J 5 bases; bases outside gene matches: 5. CDR3 coding DNA: TGCGCCAGCAGCCCGGACAGGGAGATAGATACGCAGTATTTT. Its translation: CASSPDREIDTQYF.

This clone came up a few times. V is TRBV19 and J is TRBJ1-2, with 8 bases identical to TRBD1. Unmatched junction bases numbered 8, after V lost 5 bases and J lost 6 bases. Looked up from germline, CDR1 is LNHDA and CDR2 is SQIVND (reference sequence). The CDR3 is 14 amino acids. The CDR3 coding sequence is TGTGCCAGTAGTGGCGGACAGGGAAGGGATGGCTACACCTTC. It is translated as CASSGGQGRDGYTF.

The chain couples TRBV19 to TRBJ1-5; no reliable D call. Trimming pared 7 bases from V and 3 bases from J, leaving 13 bases between. Per the germline V gene, CDR1 is LNHDA and CDR2 is SQIVND (reference sequence). This CDR3 is built from 14 residues. The CDR3 bases are TGTGCCAGTATTGGAGGAGCGAACAATCAGCCCCAGCATTTT. Its translation: CASIGGANNQPQHF. The variable domain in full, with the rest retrieved from reference TRBV19 and TRBJ1-5, is DGGITQSPKYLFRKEGQNVTLSCEQNLNHDAMYWYRQDPGQGLRLIYYSQIVNDFQKGDIAEGYSVSREKKESFPLTVTSAQKNPTAFYLCASIGGANNQPQHFGDGTRLSIL.